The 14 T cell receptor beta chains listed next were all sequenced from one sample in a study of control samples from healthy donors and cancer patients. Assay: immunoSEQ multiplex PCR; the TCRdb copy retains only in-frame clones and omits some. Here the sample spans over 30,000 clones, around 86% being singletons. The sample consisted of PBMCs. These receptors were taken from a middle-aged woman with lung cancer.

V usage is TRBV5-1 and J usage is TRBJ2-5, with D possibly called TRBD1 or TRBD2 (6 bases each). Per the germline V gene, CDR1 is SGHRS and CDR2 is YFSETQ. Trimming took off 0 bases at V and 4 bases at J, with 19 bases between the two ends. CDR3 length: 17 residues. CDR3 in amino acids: CASSLDLLGGGGETQYF. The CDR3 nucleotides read TGCGCCAGCAGCTTGGATCTATTGGGGGGCGGAGGAGAGACCCAGTACTTC.

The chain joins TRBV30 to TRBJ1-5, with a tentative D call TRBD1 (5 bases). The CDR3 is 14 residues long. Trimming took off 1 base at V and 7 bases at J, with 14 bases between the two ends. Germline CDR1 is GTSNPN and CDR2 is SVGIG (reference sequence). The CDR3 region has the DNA TGTGCCTGGAGTGCCGGAGGGGCCAGCCAGCCCCAGCATTTT. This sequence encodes CAWSAGGASQPQHF.

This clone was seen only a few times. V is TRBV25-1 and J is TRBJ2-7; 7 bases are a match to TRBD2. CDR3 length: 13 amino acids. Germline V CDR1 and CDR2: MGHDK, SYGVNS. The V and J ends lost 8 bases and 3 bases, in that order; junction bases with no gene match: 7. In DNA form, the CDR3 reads TGTGCCAGCCAAATGGGGGGGTACTACGAGCAGTACTTC. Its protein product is CASQMGGYYEQYF.

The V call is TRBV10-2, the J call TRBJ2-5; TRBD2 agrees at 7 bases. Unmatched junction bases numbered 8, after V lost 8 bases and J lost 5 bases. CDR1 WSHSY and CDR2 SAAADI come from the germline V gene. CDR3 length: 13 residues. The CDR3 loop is CASAGGWAETQYF. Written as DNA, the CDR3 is TGCGCCAGCGCCGGGGGGTGGGCGGAGACCCAGTACTTC.

CDR3 bases: TGTGCCAGTGCGACTAGTCCGTACCAAGAGACCCAGTACTTC. Translating gives CASATSPYQETQYF. V and J are TRBV19 and TRBJ2-5; possible D gene TRBD2, 6 bases. Trimming stripped 8 bases from V and 0 bases from J, with 13 bases between. Germline V CDR1 and CDR2: LNHDA, SQIVND (reference sequence). The CDR3 has 14 amino acids. Combining the CDR3 with reference TRBV19 and TRBJ2-5 gives the whole variable domain DGGITQSPKYLFRKEGQNVTLSCEQNLNHDAMYWYRQDPGQGLRLIYYSQIVNDFQKGDIAEGYSVSREKKESFPLTVTSAQKNPTAFYLCASATSPYQETQYFGPGTRLLVL.

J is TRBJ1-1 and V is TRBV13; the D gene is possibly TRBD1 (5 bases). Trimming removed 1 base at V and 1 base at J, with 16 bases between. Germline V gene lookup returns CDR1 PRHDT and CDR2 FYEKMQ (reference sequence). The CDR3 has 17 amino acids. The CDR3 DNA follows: TGTGCCAGCAGCTTAGAACCAGGGCCCCCAGAGAACACTGAAGCTTTCTTT. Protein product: CASSLEPGPPENTEAFF.

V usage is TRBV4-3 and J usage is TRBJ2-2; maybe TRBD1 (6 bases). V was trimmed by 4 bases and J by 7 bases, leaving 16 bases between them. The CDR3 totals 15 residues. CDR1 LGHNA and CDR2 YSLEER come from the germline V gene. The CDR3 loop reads CASSPRRGGGGELFF. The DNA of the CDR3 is TGCGCCAGCAGCCCCCGTCGAGGGGGTGGCGGGGAGCTGTTTTTT.

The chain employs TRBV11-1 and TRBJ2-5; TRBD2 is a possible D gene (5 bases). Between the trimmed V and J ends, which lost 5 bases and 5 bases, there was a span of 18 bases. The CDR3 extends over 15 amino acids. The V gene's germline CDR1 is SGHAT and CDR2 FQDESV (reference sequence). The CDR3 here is CASSPLEGLRETQYF. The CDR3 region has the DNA TGTGCCAGCAGCCCCCTTGAGGGCTTGCGCGAGACCCAGTACTTC.

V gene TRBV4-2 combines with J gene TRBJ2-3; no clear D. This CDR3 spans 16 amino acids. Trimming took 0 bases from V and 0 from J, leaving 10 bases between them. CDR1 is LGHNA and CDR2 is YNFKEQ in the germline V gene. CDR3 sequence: CASSQDGDASTDTQYF. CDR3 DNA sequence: TGTGCCAGCAGCCAAGATGGTGACGCTAGCACAGATACGCAGTATTTT.

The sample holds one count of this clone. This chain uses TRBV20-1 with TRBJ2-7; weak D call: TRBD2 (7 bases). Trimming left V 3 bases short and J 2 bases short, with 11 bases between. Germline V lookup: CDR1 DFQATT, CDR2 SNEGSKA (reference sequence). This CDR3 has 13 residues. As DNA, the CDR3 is TGCAGTGCTAGTTACGGGGGGCCCTACGAGCAGTACTTC. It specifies CSASYGGPYEQYF.

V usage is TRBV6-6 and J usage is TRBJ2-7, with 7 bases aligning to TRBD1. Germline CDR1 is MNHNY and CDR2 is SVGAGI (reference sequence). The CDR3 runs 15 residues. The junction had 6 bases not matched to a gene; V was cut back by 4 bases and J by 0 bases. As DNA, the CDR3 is TGTGCCAGCAGTTCATCCGGGACAGACTCCTACGAGCAGTACTTC. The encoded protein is CASSSSGTDSYEQYF.

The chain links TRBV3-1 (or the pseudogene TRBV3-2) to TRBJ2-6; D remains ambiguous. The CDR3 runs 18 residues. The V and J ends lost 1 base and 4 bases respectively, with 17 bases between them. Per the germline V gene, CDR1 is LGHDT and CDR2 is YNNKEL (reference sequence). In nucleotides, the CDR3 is TGTGCCAGCAGCCAAGTAGTCGGTCGTATTGTAGGGGCCAACGTCCTGACTTTC. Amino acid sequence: CASSQVVGRIVGANVLTF.

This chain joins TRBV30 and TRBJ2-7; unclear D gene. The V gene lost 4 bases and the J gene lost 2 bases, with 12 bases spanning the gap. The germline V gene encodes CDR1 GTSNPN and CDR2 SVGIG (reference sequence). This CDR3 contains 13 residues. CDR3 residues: CAWISGRTYEQYF. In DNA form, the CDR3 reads TGTGCCTGGATATCAGGCAGGACCTACGAGCAGTACTTC.

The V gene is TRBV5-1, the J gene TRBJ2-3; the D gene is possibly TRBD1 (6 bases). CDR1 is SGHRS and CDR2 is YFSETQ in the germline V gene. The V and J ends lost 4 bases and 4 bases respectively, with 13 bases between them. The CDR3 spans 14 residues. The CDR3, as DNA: TGCGCCAGCAGCCAGACAGGCCCTCCAGATACGCAGTATTTT. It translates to CASSQTGPPDTQYF.